Listed here are 29 T cell receptor beta chains from one sample, sequenced in a study of shared clonotypes between healthy human individuals. Here immunoSEQ multiplex PCR was the method, and the copy in TCRdb shows in-frame clones only, minus some. The sample has about 690,000 clones, 80% to 95% seen once. Material: memory CD8+ T cells from PBMCs. Subset noted: CD45RO+ cells pooled with CCR7-negative TemRA cells. These TCRs come from a man younger than 35 in good health. Some clones in this sample may be carry-over from other donors' samples.

This chain joins TRBV27 and TRBJ2-7; 7 nucleotides match TRBD1. The CDR3 runs 16 residues. Germline CDR1 MNHEY, CDR2 SMNVEV (reference sequence). The V gene end was trimmed by 6 bases and the J gene end by 9 bases; junction bases not matched to a gene: 20. The CDR3 region is CASSPNPTGSLRRQYF. The CDR3 DNA sequence: TGTGCCAGCAGCCCAAACCCGACAGGGTCTCTTAGGAGGCAGTACTTC.

The V and J genes are TRBV19 and TRBJ2-7; D might be TRBD1 (5 bases). Germline V CDR1 and CDR2: LNHDA, SQIVND (reference sequence). The CDR3 contains 13 residues. Trimming took off 9 bases at V and 1 base at J, with 13 bases between the two ends. In nucleotides, the CDR3 is TGTGCCAGCCGGACCCAGGGATCCTACGAGCAGTACTTC. Its protein product is CASRTQGSYEQYF. Using reference TRBV19 and TRBJ2-7 for the parts outside the CDR3, the full variable domain is DGGITQSPKYLFRKEGQNVTLSCEQNLNHDAMYWYRQDPGQGLRLIYYSQIVNDFQKGDIAEGYSVSREKKESFPLTVTSAQKNPTAFYLCASRTQGSYEQYFGPGTRLTVT.

The V call is TRBV7-6, the J call TRBJ1-1; TRBD1 agrees at 9 bases. CDR1 SGHVS and CDR2 FNYEAQ come from the germline V gene. This CDR3 is built from 13 residues. V dropped 5 bases and J dropped 4; count of bases not matched to a gene: 2. CDR3 loop: CASSMDRGTEAFF. The CDR3 nucleotides are TGTGCCAGCAGCATGGACAGGGGCACTGAAGCTTTCTTT.

The J gene is TRBJ2-1, the V gene TRBV4-3, with 9 bases aligning to TRBD2. CDR1 is LGHNA, CDR2 YSLEER, per germline. The trim removed 0 bases at V and 5 bases at J, leaving 11 bases unmatched. The CDR3 consists of 18 residues. The CDR3 bases are TGCGCCAGCAGCCAAGATTGGAGGGTACTAGCGGGTGACAATGAGCAGTTCTTC. Translating gives CASSQDWRVLAGDNEQFF.

This rearrangement joins TRBV2 to TRBJ2-7; TRBD1 matches 10 bases. Germline V gene lookup returns CDR1 SNHLY and CDR2 FYNNEI. The V and J ends lost 2 bases and 6 bases, in that order; junction bases with no gene match: 7. The CDR3 has 15 amino acids. The CDR3 bases are TGTGCCAGCAGTGAAAGGACAGGGGGTCGGAGCGAGCAGTACTTC. Encoded protein: CASSERTGGRSEQYF.

V usage is TRBV7-9 and J usage is TRBJ2-5, with TRBD1 matching 7 bases. Germline CDR1 is SEHNR and CDR2 is FQNEAQ (reference sequence). V lost 4 bases and J lost 2; bases outside the gene matches: 4. The CDR3 has 14 amino acids. DNA for the CDR3: TGTGCCAGCAGCTCGAGGGGGCAACAAGAGACCCAGTACTTC. Encoded protein: CASSSRGQQETQYF.

The V gene is TRBV4-2, the J gene TRBJ2-7; 7 nucleotides match TRBD2. The CDR3 loop spans 15 amino acids. V shed 0 bases, J shed 1 base, and the junction held 3 bases outside the gene matches. CDR1 LGHNA and CDR2 YNFKEQ come from the germline V gene. CDR3 sequence: CASSQDWGGSYEQYF. The CDR3, as DNA: TGTGCCAGCAGCCAAGATTGGGGGGGATCCTACGAGCAGTACTTC.

The count of this clone is one. The V and J genes are TRBV4-1 and TRBJ1-1; D gene ambiguous. The CDR3 covers 14 residues. Germline V gives CDR1 MGHRA, CDR2 YSYEKL. Between the trimmed V and J ends, which lost 1 base and 0 bases, there was a span of 6 bases. CDR3 sequence: CASSQVGVNTEAFF. In DNA, the CDR3 is TGCGCCAGCAGCCAAGTTGGGGTGAACACTGAAGCTTTCTTT.

A few counts support this clone. The chain couples TRBV15 to TRBJ1-2, with D possibly being TRBD1 (5 bases). Deletions cut 0 bases from V and 8 bases from J, with 16 bases between. Germline V gene data show CDR1 as LNHNV and CDR2 as YYDKDF (reference sequence). The length of the CDR3 is 15 residues. CDR3 bases: TGTGCCACCAGCAGAGATCGGGGGGGTAGTGACGGCTACACCTTC. Encoded protein: CATSRDRGGSDGYTF.

J is TRBJ1-1 and V is TRBV15; the D gene is possibly TRBD1 (5 bases). CDR1 and CDR2 (germline): LNHNV, YYDKDF (reference sequence). This CDR3 contains 13 residues. The V end lost 6 bases, the J end lost 4 bases, and 12 bases lay between the germline ends. CDR3 protein: CATSGQGGTEAFF. The DNA for the CDR3 is TGTGCCACCAGTGGCCAGGGCGGCACTGAAGCTTTCTTT.

The genes are TRBV6-1 and TRBJ1-5; weak D call: TRBD1 (5 bases). CDR1 is MNHNS and CDR2 is SASEGT in the germline V gene. The CDR3 sequence is 17 residues long. Deletions cut 2 bases from V and 3 bases from J, with 17 bases between. CDR3 in amino acids: CASSERGPLGVNQPQHF. CDR3 bases: TGTGCCAGCAGTGAACGAGGGCCCCTGGGGGTCAATCAGCCCCAGCATTTT.

The rearrangement uses TRBV7-3 and TRBJ2-1; 8 bases are a match to TRBD2. The ends lost 1 base at V and 9 bases at J; junction bases unmatched: 5. The germline V gene has CDR1 SGHTA and CDR2 FQGTGA. The CDR3 covers 14 residues. CDR3 region: CASSLKGTSGEQFF. The CDR3 DNA reads TGTGCCAGCAGCTTAAAAGGGACTAGTGGTGAGCAGTTCTTC. Variable domain in full (rest from reference TRBV7-3 and TRBJ2-1): GAGVSQTPSNKVTEKGKYVELRCDPISGHTALYWYRQSLGQGPEFLIYFQGTGAADDSGLPNDRFFAVRPEGSVSTLKIQRTERGDSAVYLCASSLKGTSGEQFFGPGTRLTVL.

Only a few counts were recorded for this clone. V and J are TRBV10-2 and TRBJ1-2; D is unresolved. V was trimmed by 7 bases and J by 8 bases, leaving 14 bases between them. Germline V gene data show CDR1 as WSHSY and CDR2 as SAAADI. This CDR3 is built from 12 residues. This chain's CDR3 is CASNPTSSGYTF. DNA of the CDR3: TGCGCCAGCAATCCCACCTCGAGCGGCTACACCTTC.

J is TRBJ1-1 and V is TRBV6-1; tentative D call: TRBD1 (6 bases). V gave up 1 base and J gave up 4 bases, with 13 bases separating them. The CDR3 covers 15 residues. CDR1 is MNHNS, CDR2 SASEGT, per germline. In DNA form, the CDR3 reads TGTGCCAGCAGTGAAGTAGGGGGATGGGGCACTGAAGCTTTCTTT. Encoded protein: CASSEVGGWGTEAFF.

The chain carries TRBV6-1 and TRBJ1-2, with 10 bases aligning to TRBD1. This CDR3 is built from 14 residues. Trimming removed 6 bases from V and 6 bases from J; junction bases left unmatched: 7. Germline CDR1 is MNHNS and CDR2 is SASEGT. The CDR3, as DNA: TGTGCCAGCAGGGAGACAGGGGGCGCCGATGGCTACACCTTC. The encoded protein is CASRETGGADGYTF.

This clone showed up just once. The chain carries TRBV28 and TRBJ2-5; 11 bases map to TRBD2. CDR1 MDHEN and CDR2 SYDVKM come from the germline V gene. The CDR3 runs 19 residues. The V and J ends lost 5 bases and 2 bases, in that order; junction bases with no gene match: 16. CDR3 sequence (DNA): TGTGCCAGCAGTAAGGGTCCTGGGACGGGACTAGCGGTGCAAGAGACCCAGTACTTC. Translated: CASSKGPGTGLAVQETQYF.

V gene TRBV19 combines with J gene TRBJ1-1; no clear D gene. V lost 7 bases to trimming and J lost 5 bases, with 14 bases between them. Germline values: CDR1 LNHDA, CDR2 SQIVND (reference sequence). This CDR3 has 13 amino acids. DNA of the CDR3: TGTGCCAGTACGTGGGCAGGAGTAACTGAAGCTTTCTTT. It is translated as CASTWAGVTEAFF.

The V gene is TRBV9, the J gene TRBJ2-7, with 12 bases aligning to TRBD2. The ends lost 4 bases at V and 5 bases at J; junction bases unmatched: 7. The length of the CDR3 is 15 residues. Germline V lookup: CDR1 SGDLS, CDR2 YYNGEE. CDR3 protein: CASSSSGRAGHEQYF. CDR3 in DNA: TGTGCCAGCAGCTCTAGCGGGAGGGCGGGTCACGAGCAGTACTTC. The whole variable domain, remainder taken from reference TRBV9 and TRBJ2-7, is DSGVTQTPKHLITATGQRVTLRCSPRSGDLSVYWYQQSLDQGLQFLIQYYNGEERAKGNILERFSAQQFPDLHSELNLSSLELGDSALYFCASSSSGRAGHEQYFGPGTRLTVT.

This clone was seen once. This rearrangement joins TRBV11-2 to TRBJ2-2; 7 nucleotides align to TRBD2. Trimming at V came to 4 bases and at J to 7 bases, leaving 12 bases not matched to a gene. This CDR3 has 16 amino acids. The germline V gene encodes CDR1 SGHAT and CDR2 FQNNGV. The CDR3, as DNA: TGTGCCAGCAGCTCCCGGGAGGAGAATTTAGGCGGGGAGCTGTTTTTT. This sequence encodes CASSSREENLGGELFF.

The V and J genes are TRBV4-1 and TRBJ2-4, with a weak D call TRBD1 (6 bases). V was cut by 1 base and J by 1 base, with 14 bases left in between. Germline lookup yields CDR1 MGHRA and CDR2 YSYEKL. The CDR3 consists of 17 residues. CDR3: CASSQVFRGRAKNIQYF. The CDR3 DNA reads TGCGCCAGCAGCCAAGTTTTCAGGGGCCGGGCCAAAAACATTCAGTACTTC.

The gene calls are TRBV10-3 and TRBJ2-3, with unresolved D. V lost 3 bases, J lost 3 bases, and 4 bases lay in between. Per the germline V gene, CDR1 is ENHRY and CDR2 is SYGVKD. The CDR3 is 12 amino acids. The CDR3 loop reads CAISDGTDTQYF. The DNA for the CDR3 is TGTGCCATCAGTGATGGGACAGATACGCAGTATTTT.

This sequence joins TRBV19 and TRBJ2-7; D uncertain. Germline V lookup: CDR1 LNHDA, CDR2 SQIVND (reference sequence). Trimming took 6 bases from V and 2 from J, leaving 11 bases between them. The CDR3 spans 13 residues. The CDR3 region is CASSTIPTYEQYF. The DNA of the CDR3 is TGTGCCAGTAGCACGATTCCAACCTACGAGCAGTACTTC.

This clone was picked up one time. This sequence joins TRBV9 and TRBJ1-4; 8 bases are a match to TRBD1. The CDR3 consists of 14 residues. The V segment lost 3 bases and the J segment 8 bases; nucleotides outside the gene matches: 6. The germline gives CDR1 SGDLS, CDR2 YYNGEE. The CDR3 reads CASSDGTGREKLFF. CDR3 sequence (DNA): TGTGCCAGCAGCGATGGGACAGGTCGGGAAAAACTGTTTTTT.

The genes are TRBV28 and TRBJ1-1; TRBD1 aligns across 8 bases. Trimming cost V 6 bases and J 10 bases; bases outside gene matches: 10. Germline CDR1 and CDR2: MDHEN and SYDVKM. The CDR3 runs to 13 residues. CDR3 in DNA: TGTGCCAGCAGGCTAGGGACAGGCAAATCAGCTTTCTTT. This translates into CASRLGTGKSAFF.

The sample holds many counts of this clone. The V and J genes are TRBV7-2 and TRBJ1-5; 8 bases map to TRBD1. The V segment lost 1 base and the J segment 4 bases; nucleotides outside the gene matches: 3. CDR1 SGHTA and CDR2 FQGNSA come from the germline V gene. The CDR3 sequence is 15 residues long. The CDR3 DNA sequence: TGTGCCAGCAGCTTAGTCACAGGGGGTAATCAGCCCCAGCATTTT. Residues: CASSLVTGGNQPQHF.

This rearrangement joins TRBV7-8 to TRBJ2-1, with TRBD2 matching 11 bases. Germline CDR1 reads SGHVS; CDR2 reads FQNEAQ. The CDR3 consists of 15 residues. After removal of 3 bases from V and 8 bases from J, the junction contained 6 bases not matched to a gene. CDR3 DNA sequence: TGTGCCAGCAGCTTGGTAGCGGGAGGGCCCCATGAGCAGTTCTTC. Residues: CASSLVAGGPHEQFF.

The V gene is TRBV10-2, the J gene TRBJ1-1; a weak D match, TRBD1 (5 bases). The CDR3 consists of 14 residues. V was clipped by 7 bases and J by 1 base, with 13 bases between them. The germline CDR1 and CDR2 sequences are WSHSY and SAAADI. Written as DNA, the CDR3 is TGCGCCAGCATCACCGGGACGGCGAACACTGAAGCTTTCTTT. Encoded protein: CASITGTANTEAFF.

This sequence joins TRBV7-9 and TRBJ1-4; the match to TRBD1 covers 7 bases. Germline V gene data show CDR1 as SEHNR and CDR2 as FQNEAQ (reference sequence). The CDR3 contains 14 residues. Losses at the gene ends were 5 bases for V and 7 bases for J; bases not matched to a gene: 7. Here the CDR3 reads CASSQEEGAEKLFF. CDR3 DNA: TGTGCCAGCAGCCAGGAGGAGGGGGCTGAAAAACTGTTTTTT.

The chain recombines TRBV4-3 with TRBJ2-1; tentatively, D is TRBD1 or TRBD2 (5 bases each). CDR1 and CDR2 (germline): LGHNA, YSLEER. The CDR3 loop spans 17 amino acids. V dropped 5 bases and J dropped 0 bases, with 17 bases sitting between them. Here the CDR3 reads CASSKSRGDTSYNEQFF. The CDR3, as DNA: TGCGCCAGCAGCAAGTCTCGGGGCGATACCTCCTACAATGAGCAGTTCTTC.